The source of this TCR beta chain is a study of shared clonotypes between healthy human individuals. As to this clone: What it binds is unknown. The junction differs from germline at one of its ends, possibly a read error.

CDR1 and CDR2 from the germline V gene are SNHLY and FYNNEI. The CDR3 contains 13 residues. Clones were sequenced by immunoSEQ multiplex PCR, and TCRdb holds only the in-frame ones, with some missing. The sample records around 1.1 million clones, around three quarters being singletons. Points from the study as a whole: Generation probabilities were higher for clonotypes shared across all four sorted-subset donors than for unshared ones. A handful of donors held about 4.5% of naive CD4 clonotypes in common.

The study drew its donors from healthy HIV-negative adults without recent acute infections or vaccinations. The CD4+ fraction was divided into a CD45RA+ naive subset and a CD45RA-negative memory subset. The V gene is TRBV2, the J gene TRBJ1-3; 7 positions match TRBD1. The sequencing input was memory CD4+ T cells from PBMCs. Stated subset: CD45RA-negative fraction. The clonotype comes from a man younger than 35 in good health. Some clones in this sample may be carry-over from other donors' samples. The CDR3, as DNA: TGTGCCGGCAGTGTTGACAGGGAGGGCACCATATATTTT. Translated, it gives CAGSVDREGTIYF.